This T cell receptor (beta chain) was sequenced during a study of molecular identifiers for immune sequencing clone quantification. The bulk TCR libraries were made with methods described before and with listed TCR primers. TCRdb recomputed calls from the PCR reads with MiXCR, one row per CDR3 protein. The repertoire holds about 510,000 distinct CDR3 sequences, with 20% to 25% as singletons. Naive CD8 T cells underwent sorting with the CD8+CD4-CCR7+CD45RA+ definition. For this clonotype: The antigen is not known.

Study-level results: Among effectors, clones above 20 RNA copies held over 98% of molecules; among naive cells, under 1%. Identical TCR molecules sharing a barcode could underestimate highly expanded clone sizes.

This TCR derives from a human donor in good health. Some libraries in this study had Jurkat cell RNA spiked in. Input material: naive CD8+ T cells from blood, with Jurkat cell RNA spiked in. Subset meaning: FACS-sorted CD8+CD4-CCR7+CD45RA+ naive T cells.

This chain's CDR3 is CSARDSRGPETQYF. The CDR3 DNA follows: TGCAGTGCTAGAGATAGTAGGGGGCCAGAGACCCAGTACTTC. The genes are TRBV20-1 and TRBJ2-5; 7 nucleotides agree with TRBD1. CDR1 is DFQATT, CDR2 SNEGSKA, per germline (reference sequence). The trim removed 0 bases at V and 4 bases at J, leaving 5 bases unmatched. The CDR3 is 14 residues long.